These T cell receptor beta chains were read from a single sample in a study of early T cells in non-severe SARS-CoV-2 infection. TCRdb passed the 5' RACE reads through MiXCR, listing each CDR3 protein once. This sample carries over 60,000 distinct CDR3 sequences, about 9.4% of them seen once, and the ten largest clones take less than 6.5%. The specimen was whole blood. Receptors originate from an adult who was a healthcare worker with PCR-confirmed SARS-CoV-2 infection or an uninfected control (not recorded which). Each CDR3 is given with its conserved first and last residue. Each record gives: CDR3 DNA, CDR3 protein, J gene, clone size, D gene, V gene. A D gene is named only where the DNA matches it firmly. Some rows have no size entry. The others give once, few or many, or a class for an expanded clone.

DNA: TGCAGTGCTAGTGCGTTGGGGGGCCAGTTGCTAGGCACTGAAGCTTTCTTT
CDR3: CSASALGGQLLGTEAFF
J: TRBJ1-1
size: few
D: NA
V: TRBV20-1

DNA: TGCGCCAGCAGTAGAGGGGGGGCCTACGAGCAGTACTTC
CDR3: CASSRGGAYEQYF
J: TRBJ2-7
size: NA
D: NA
V: TRBV5-1

DNA: TGTGCCAGCAGCTTTATGTCTGAAGCTTTCTTT
CDR3: CASSFMSEAFF
J: TRBJ1-1
size: large
D: NA
V: TRBV5-5

DNA: TGCAGCGTTTCCGGGCCCCTAGATGAGCAGTTCTTC
CDR3: CSVSGPLDEQFF
J: TRBJ2-1
size: many
D: NA
V: TRBV29-1

DNA: TGCAGCGTAATATCCGGGACAGTGAACACTGAAGCTTTCTTT
CDR3: CSVISGTVNTEAFF
J: TRBJ1-1
size: medium-sized
D: TRBD1
V: TRBV29-1

DNA: TGCGCCAGCAGTGAGTCGCCTTCCTCCTACGAGCAGTACTTC
CDR3: CASSESPSSYEQYF
J: TRBJ2-7
size: few
D: NA
V: TRBV10-1

DNA: TGTGCCAGCAGCGTAACTCAGGACAGGCCCCCCTACGAGCAGTACTTC
CDR3: CASSVTQDRPPYEQYF
J: TRBJ2-7
size: few
D: TRBD1
V: TRBV9

DNA: TGTGCCAGCATCCGGGGGGGCCAAGCCGCAGATACGCAGTATTTT
CDR3: CASIRGGQAADTQYF
J: TRBJ2-3
size: NA
D: TRBD2
V: TRBV7-9

DNA: TGTGCCAGCAGTTCCTACCCTGACAGAGCGGACTATGGCTACACCTTC
CDR3: CASSSYPDRADYGYTF
J: TRBJ1-2
size: many
D: NA
V: TRBV6-6

DNA: TGTGCCAGTAGTATAGGTCAAGACACAGATACGCAGTATTTT
CDR3: CASSIGQDTDTQYF
J: TRBJ2-3
size: many
D: NA
V: TRBV19

DNA: TGTGCCAGCAGCCACAGGGGGCCGGTTTACAATGAGCAGTTCTTC
CDR3: CASSHRGPVYNEQFF
J: TRBJ2-1
size: few
D: TRBD1
V: TRBV6-2/TRBV6-3